This TCR beta chain stems from a study of CD8+ T cells in alopecia areata. Indicated treatment: oral pan-JAK inhibitor, 5-10 mg twice daily. Obtained from alopecia areata patients were lesional scalp punch biopsies along with peripheral blood. Study results and limitations: Mouse data revealed clearer TCR sharing than patient data did, a gap possibly tied to HLA. As there was one nonresponder, how baseline CD8+ expansion relates to response remains uncertain.

The sample holds a few counts of this clone. Its specificity is not known. J was trimmed by 5 bases and V by 8 bases; bases with no gene match: 15. The CDR3 sequence is 16 residues long. Germline V gene data show CDR1 as SNHLY and CDR2 as FYNNEI. cDNA reverse transcribed from extracted RNA served as the sequencing template. Here immunoSEQ multiplex PCR was the method, and the copy in TCRdb shows in-frame clones only, minus some. The sample holds 90,000 or so clones, roughly 47% seen once. The chain has TRBV2 and TRBJ2-7; TRBD1 matches 10 bases. The source was CD8+ T cells sorted from blood, collected at week 24, from a patient treated with tofacitinib. This receptor was identified in a human donor with alopecia areata. CDR3 sequence: CASLVTLGTGVDEQYF. In DNA, the CDR3 is TGTGCCAGCCTCGTAACCCTGGGGACAGGGGTGGACGAGCAGTACTTC.